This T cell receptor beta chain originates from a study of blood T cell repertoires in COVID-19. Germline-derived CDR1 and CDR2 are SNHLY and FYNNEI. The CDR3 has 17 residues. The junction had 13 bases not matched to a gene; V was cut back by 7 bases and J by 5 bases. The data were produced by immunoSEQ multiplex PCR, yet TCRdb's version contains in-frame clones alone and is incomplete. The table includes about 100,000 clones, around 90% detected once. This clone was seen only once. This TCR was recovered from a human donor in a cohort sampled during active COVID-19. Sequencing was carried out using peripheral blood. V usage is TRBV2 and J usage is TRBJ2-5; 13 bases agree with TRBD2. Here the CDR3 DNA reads TGTGCCAGCAACTTAGGGACTAGCGGGATCGGTGGCGAGACCCAGTACTTC. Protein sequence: CASNLGTSGIGGETQYF.